This T cell receptor beta chain appears in the sequencing data of a study of cytomegalovirus exposure and HLA in healthy donors. Background on the study: Earlier work reported 100 million or so unique TCR beta sequences from about 180 million T cells.

PCR primers comprised 60 Vbeta and 13 Jbeta primers. Using immunoSEQ multiplex PCR, the repertoire was profiled, and TCRdb retains in-frame clones only, with some absent. The data show around 99,000 clones, roughly 80% seen once. Trimming stripped 4 bases from V and 5 bases from J, with 6 bases between. Germline-derived CDR1 and CDR2 are SGHNT and YYREEE (reference sequence). The CDR3 length is 11 residues. The study, taken as a whole, reports: For most TCR beta V segments, an earlier analysis put the productive rate at about 87% or about 30% of the time. There were about 160 TCR beta chains listed as cytomegalovirus-associated.

This clone has just a few counts. Its specificity is unknown. The chain couples TRBV5-4 to TRBJ2-5; the D gene is possibly TRBD1 (6 bases). The TCR was taken from a man aged 25-45 years in good health and CMV-seronegative. Input material: PBMCs. The CDR3 protein is CASSQGETQYF. CDR3 nucleotide sequence: TGTGCCAGCAGCCAGGGGGAGACCCAGTACTTC.